The 26 T cell receptor beta chains below all came from one sample that was sequenced in a study of shared clonotypes between healthy human individuals. Clones were read by immunoSEQ multiplex PCR, and TCRdb kept only the in-frame ones, dropping some. The table has around 1.1 million clones, around three quarters seen once; the top ten hold 0.7% to 0.95%. What was sequenced was memory CD4+ T cells from PBMCs. Subset meaning: CD45RA-negative fraction. The receptors originated from a man aged 18-30 years in good health. Some clones in this sample may be carry-over from other donors' samples.

The chain is built from TRBV2 and TRBJ2-5, with D possibly being TRBD2 (6 bases). The CDR3 has 16 residues. V was clipped by 11 bases and J by 5 bases, with 27 bases between them. Per the germline V gene, CDR1 is SNHLY and CDR2 is FYNNEI. CDR3 DNA: TGTGCCTGCCTTGCCCTGCCTGGCGGAGGGGACGAGACCCAGTACTTC. The encoded protein is CACLALPGGGDETQYF.

This chain joins TRBV29-1 and TRBJ2-2, with 8 bases aligning to TRBD2. This CDR3 spans 13 amino acids. V shed 7 bases and J 0 bases; nucleotides not matched to a gene: 1. Germline assignment: CDR1 SQVTM and CDR2 ANQGSEA. CDR3: CSGTSPNTGELFF. The DNA for the CDR3 is TGCAGCGGGACTAGCCCGAACACCGGGGAGCTGTTTTTT.

The chain carries TRBV6-5 and TRBJ1-5; the match to TRBD1 covers 7 bases. Trimming took 4 bases from V and 7 from J; bases not matched to a gene: 4. The CDR3 contains 13 residues. Germline loops: CDR1 MNHEY, CDR2 SVGAGI. The CDR3 DNA follows: TGTGCCAGCAGTTTCCAGGGGGGGCAGCCCCAGCATTTT. Amino acid sequence: CASSFQGGQPQHF.

The chain is built from TRBV9 and TRBJ1-1; 7 bases map to TRBD1. The trim removed 2 bases at V and 4 bases at J, leaving 20 bases unmatched. This CDR3 region has 19 residues. CDR1 and CDR2 (germline): SGDLS, YYNGEE. The CDR3 reads CASSVSTGDQGSGGTEAFF. Written as DNA, the CDR3 is TGTGCCAGCAGCGTTTCTACAGGGGACCAGGGCTCGGGAGGCACTGAAGCTTTCTTT.

The chain combines TRBV6-1 with TRBJ2-6; D gene uncertain. The CDR3 is 16 residues long. Germline CDR1 and CDR2: MNHNS and SASEGT. Trimming stripped 3 bases from V and 3 bases from J, with 12 bases between. CDR3 DNA: TGTGCCAGCAGTGAGGTAGCCGCAGGTGGGGCCAACGTCCTGACTTTC. It translates to CASSEVAAGGANVLTF.

The table lists this clone with a few counts. This rearrangement joins TRBV28 to TRBJ1-5; D not resolved. CDR1 and CDR2 (germline): MDHEN, SYDVKM. The CDR3 sequence is 12 residues long. V lost 6 bases and J lost 7, with 10 bases in between. The chain's CDR3 is CASRRPLQPQHF. As DNA, the CDR3 is TGTGCCAGCAGACGGCCGTTGCAGCCCCAGCATTTT.

This chain uses TRBV5-1 with TRBJ2-6; 7 bases fit TRBD1. Germline CDR1 is SGHRS and CDR2 is YFSETQ. This CDR3 spans 17 amino acids. Germline trimming cut 2 bases from V and 0 bases from J; bases unmatched to any gene: 5. Written as DNA, the CDR3 is TGCGCCAGCAGCTTATGGACAGGCCCCTCTGGGGCCAACGTCCTGACTTTC. Translating gives CASSLWTGPSGANVLTF.

The rearrangement links TRBV10-3 to TRBJ2-7, with 11 bases that match TRBD2. Germline V gene sequence: CDR1 ENHRY, CDR2 SYGVKD. The trim removed 10 bases at V and 12 bases at J, leaving 20 bases unmatched. The CDR3 extends over 15 amino acids. CDR3 protein: CATRTAASGRPRLYF. The CDR3 nucleotides read TGTGCCACCAGGACGGCGGCTAGCGGGAGGCCCCGCTTGTACTTC.

As to this clone: The same CDR3 can be traced to other DNA sequences in this sample. V gene TRBV11-2 combines with J gene TRBJ2-7; TRBD2 matches 9 bases. J was trimmed by 2 bases and V by 0 bases; bases with no gene match: 2. CDR1 and CDR2 (germline): SGHAT, FQNNGV. This CDR3 contains 15 residues. CDR3 protein: CASSLDLAGPYEQYF. The CDR3 region has the DNA TGTGCCAGCAGCTTAGACCTAGCGGGGCCCTACGAGCAGTACTTC.

The rearrangement joins TRBV5-1 to TRBJ1-5, with D tentatively TRBD1 (5 bases). The germline V gene has CDR1 SGHRS and CDR2 YFSETQ. The CDR3 is 15 amino acids. V was clipped by 0 bases and J by 4 bases, with 11 bases between them. CDR3 coding DNA: TGCGCCAGCAGCTTGGTCGGGGCGCAAAATCAGCCCCAGCATTTT. Protein product: CASSLVGAQNQPQHF.

This chain links TRBV7-3 with TRBJ2-7; D possibly uses TRBD1 or TRBD2 (5 bases each). The ends were cut back, 0 bases at V and 2 bases at J, with 8 bases in the middle. The CDR3 has 14 amino acids. In germline, CDR1 is SGHTA, CDR2 FQGTGA. In DNA form, the CDR3 reads TGTGCCAGCAGCTTAACGGGGGACCCCTACGAGCAGTACTTC. Amino acid sequence: CASSLTGDPYEQYF.

The sample holds one count of this clone. J is TRBJ2-5 and V is TRBV27, with 8 bases lining up with TRBD1. Unmatched junction bases numbered 6, after V lost 5 bases and J lost 4 bases. CDR1 is MNHEY and CDR2 is SMNVEV in the germline V gene (reference sequence). This CDR3 has 14 residues. The CDR3 nucleotides are TGTGCCAGCAGTCGGAGACAGGGGATAGAGACCCAGTACTTC. Residues: CASSRRQGIETQYF.

This chain uses TRBV7-2 with TRBJ1-2; D is ambiguous. CDR1 is SGHTA and CDR2 is FQGNSA in the germline V gene. The V and J ends lost 2 bases and 8 bases respectively, with 18 bases between them. This CDR3 has 15 amino acids. CDR3 nucleotides: TGTGCCAGCAGCTTACCGGGCTCCGGGCAAGGGGGCTACACCTTC. It specifies CASSLPGSGQGGYTF.

This clone was counted once. CDR3 amino acids: CASSQPEV. The CDR3 DNA is TGTGCCAGCAGCCAACCGGAGGTC. The chain has TRBV4-2 and TRBJ2-7; D gene unclear. Germline V gene sequence: CDR1 LGHNA, CDR2 YNFKEQ. This CDR3 has 8 residues.

The genes are TRBV7-9 and TRBJ2-5, with TRBD2 identical over 11 bases. V shed 5 bases and J 5 bases; nucleotides not matched to a gene: 4. CDR3 length: 14 residues. Germline V CDR1 and CDR2: SEHNR, FQNEAQ (reference sequence). The CDR3: CASSVSSGGETQYF. The CDR3 DNA sequence: TGTGCCAGCAGCGTCTCTAGCGGGGGGGAGACCCAGTACTTC.

This clone has just one count. The J gene is TRBJ1-4, the V gene TRBV5-4, with 10 nucleotides matching TRBD1. The germline gives CDR1 SGHNT, CDR2 YYREEE (reference sequence). V shed 1 base and J 6 bases; nucleotides not matched to a gene: 3. The CDR3 contains 15 residues. The CDR3 DNA sequence: TGTGCCAGCAGCTTGTACGGGACAGGGGATGAAAAACTGTTTTTT. Its protein is CASSLYGTGDEKLFF.

This clone was counted many times. In DNA form, the CDR3 reads TGTGCCAGCGAAACGGGGGGCACTGAAGCTTTCTTT. Translating it yields CASETGGTEAFF. The chain joins TRBV28 to TRBJ1-1, with TRBD1 as a possible D gene (5 bases). From germline, CDR1 is MDHEN and CDR2 SYDVKM. CDR3 length: 12 amino acids. The germline V and J ends were trimmed by 8 bases and 4 bases, with 11 bases remaining between them. Drawing the rest from reference TRBV28 and TRBJ1-1, the complete variable domain is DVKVTQSSRYLVKRTGEKVFLECVQDMDHENMFWYRQDPGLGLRLIYFSYDVKMKEKGDIPEGYSVSREKKERFSLILESASTNQTSMYLCASETGGTEAFFGQGTRLTVV.

The gene calls are TRBV5-1 and TRBJ1-1, with 9 positions matching TRBD1. After removal of 0 bases from V and 1 base from J, the junction contained 10 bases not matched to a gene. Per the germline V gene, CDR1 is SGHRS and CDR2 is YFSETQ. There are 18 residues in the CDR3. The CDR3 loop reads CASSLAWGQGGENTEAFF. In nucleotides, the CDR3 is TGCGCCAGCAGCTTGGCCTGGGGACAGGGAGGTGAGAACACTGAAGCTTTCTTT.

The chain couples TRBV11-3 to TRBJ2-1, with D possibly matching TRBD2 (6 bases). V lost 0 bases, J lost 4 bases, and 16 bases lay in between. The germline V gene has CDR1 SGHNT and CDR2 YENEEA. The CDR3 is 17 residues long. The CDR3 protein is CASSLDSRSAGYNEQFF. CDR3 in DNA: TGTGCCAGCAGCTTAGATTCTCGGTCGGCGGGATACAATGAGCAGTTCTTC.

In this sample, this clone turned up a few times. This CDR3 is CASSLTGGRGETQYF. The CDR3 DNA reads TGCGCCAGCAGCTTAACAGGGGGTCGGGGAGAGACCCAGTACTTC. The chain couples TRBV5-1 to TRBJ2-5; 8 bases are shared with TRBD1. Losses at the gene ends were 2 bases for V and 4 bases for J; bases not matched to a gene: 7. The CDR3 loop spans 15 amino acids. CDR1 and CDR2 from the germline V gene are SGHRS and YFSETQ.

V gene TRBV28 combines with J gene TRBJ2-7; D remains unclear. Germline V lookup: CDR1 MDHEN, CDR2 SYDVKM. V lost 8 bases to trimming and J lost 3 bases, with 8 bases between them. CDR3 length: 11 amino acids. The DNA for the CDR3 is TGTGCCAGCGGATTGTTCTACGAGCAGTACTTC. It yields the protein CASGLFYEQYF.

V usage is TRBV5-6 and J usage is TRBJ2-3; 9 bases agree with TRBD1. V dropped 4 bases and J dropped 2; count of bases not matched to a gene: 5. The germline gives CDR1 SGHDT, CDR2 YYEEEE. This CDR3 spans 15 amino acids. The CDR3 spells CASSPGTGITDTQYF. The CDR3 DNA sequence: TGTGCCAGCAGCCCCGGGACAGGGATCACAGATACGCAGTATTTT.

This clone was seen many times. This rearrangement joins TRBV9 to TRBJ2-2, with D possibly matching TRBD1 (6 bases). V lost 3 bases, J lost 6 bases, and 15 bases lay in between. This CDR3 comprises 15 residues. Looked up from germline, CDR1 is SGDLS and CDR2 is YYNGEE. CDR3 loop: CASSEYPRGPGELFF. DNA for the CDR3: TGTGCCAGCAGCGAGTACCCCAGGGGCCCCGGGGAGCTGTTTTTT.

The rearrangement uses TRBV5-6 and TRBJ1-5; 9 bases are a match to TRBD1. After removal of 3 bases from V and 6 bases from J, the junction contained 7 bases not matched to a gene. Germline assignment: CDR1 SGHDT and CDR2 YYEEEE. CDR3 length equals 15 residues. The CDR3: CASSSTGGAGQPQHF. DNA of the CDR3: TGTGCCAGCAGCTCAACAGGGGGCGCGGGTCAGCCCCAGCATTTT.

The chain recombines TRBV7-3 with TRBJ2-7, with D possibly matching TRBD2 (5 bases). Trimming stripped 2 bases from V and 2 bases from J, with 13 bases between. Germline V CDR1 and CDR2: SGHTA, FQGTGA. The CDR3 has 15 residues. CDR3 amino acids: CASSLVSGIAYEQYF. CDR3 nucleotides: TGTGCCAGCAGCTTAGTATCCGGGATCGCCTACGAGCAGTACTTC.

The chain couples TRBV9 to TRBJ1-5; D possibly corresponds to TRBD1 (5 bases). The CDR3 runs to 19 residues. Trimming removed 8 bases from V and 2 bases from J, with 29 bases in between. CDR1 SGDLS and CDR2 YYNGEE come from the germline V gene. The CDR3 is CASTGWLWDRRAGNQPQHF. DNA for the CDR3: TGTGCCAGTACGGGTTGGTTGTGGGACCGACGTGCGGGCAATCAGCCCCAGCATTTT.